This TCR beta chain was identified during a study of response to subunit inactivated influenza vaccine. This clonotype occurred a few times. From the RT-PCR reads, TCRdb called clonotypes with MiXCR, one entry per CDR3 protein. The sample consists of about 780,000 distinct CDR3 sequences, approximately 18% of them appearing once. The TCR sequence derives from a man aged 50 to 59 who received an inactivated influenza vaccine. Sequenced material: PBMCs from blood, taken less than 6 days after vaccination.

The CDR3 region is CASSPPGENYGYTF. The CDR3 DNA follows: TGTGCCAGCAGCCCCCCCGGGGAGAACTATGGCTACACCTTC. The rearrangement links TRBV7-2 to TRBJ1-2; no definite D call. V lost 5 bases, J lost 2 bases, and 12 bases lay in between. Germline CDR1 reads SGHTA; CDR2 reads FQGNSA. The CDR3 totals 14 residues.